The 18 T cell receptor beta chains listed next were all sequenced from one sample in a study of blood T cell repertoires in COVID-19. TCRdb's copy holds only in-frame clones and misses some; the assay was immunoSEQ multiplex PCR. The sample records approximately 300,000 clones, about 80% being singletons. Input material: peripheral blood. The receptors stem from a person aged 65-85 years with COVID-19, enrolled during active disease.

Here the CDR3 reads CASRFNEAANNSPLHF. The CDR3 bases are TGTGCCAGCCGCTTCAATGAGGCCGCCAACAATTCACCCCTCCACTTT. The gene calls are TRBV27 and TRBJ1-6, with D hard to call. Germline CDR1 is MNHEY and CDR2 is SMNVEV (reference sequence). V shed 8 bases and J shed 7 bases, with 21 bases lying between them. The CDR3 covers 16 residues.

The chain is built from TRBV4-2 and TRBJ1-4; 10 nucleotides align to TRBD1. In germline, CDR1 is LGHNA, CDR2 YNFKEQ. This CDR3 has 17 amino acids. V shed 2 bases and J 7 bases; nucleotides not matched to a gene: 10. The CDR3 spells CASSQNILRTGGEKLFF. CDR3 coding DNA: TGTGCCAGCAGCCAAAACATTCTTAGGACAGGGGGTGAAAAACTGTTTTTT.

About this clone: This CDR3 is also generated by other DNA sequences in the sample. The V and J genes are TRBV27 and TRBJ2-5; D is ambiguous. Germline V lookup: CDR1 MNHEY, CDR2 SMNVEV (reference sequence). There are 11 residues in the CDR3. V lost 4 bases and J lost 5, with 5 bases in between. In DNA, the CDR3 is TGTGCCAGCAGTTCAGGCGAGACCCAGTACTTC. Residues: CASSSGETQYF.

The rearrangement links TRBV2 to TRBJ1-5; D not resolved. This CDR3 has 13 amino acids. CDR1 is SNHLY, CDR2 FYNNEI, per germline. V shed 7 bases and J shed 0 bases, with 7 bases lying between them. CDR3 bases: TGTGCCAGCACGGGGAATAGCAATCAGCCCCAGCATTTT. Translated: CASTGNSNQPQHF.

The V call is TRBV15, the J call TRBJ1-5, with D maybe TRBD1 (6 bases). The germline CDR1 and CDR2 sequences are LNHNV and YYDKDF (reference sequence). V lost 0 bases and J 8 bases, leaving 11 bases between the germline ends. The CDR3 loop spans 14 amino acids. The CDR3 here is CATSREAKGEPQHF. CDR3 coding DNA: TGTGCCACCAGCAGAGAAGCAAAGGGGGAGCCCCAGCATTTT.

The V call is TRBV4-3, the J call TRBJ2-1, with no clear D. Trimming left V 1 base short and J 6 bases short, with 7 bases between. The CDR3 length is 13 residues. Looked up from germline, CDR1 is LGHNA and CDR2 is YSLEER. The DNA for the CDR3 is TGCGCCAGCAGCCAAGCAAACTCCAATGAGCAGTTCTTC. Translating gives CASSQANSNEQFF.

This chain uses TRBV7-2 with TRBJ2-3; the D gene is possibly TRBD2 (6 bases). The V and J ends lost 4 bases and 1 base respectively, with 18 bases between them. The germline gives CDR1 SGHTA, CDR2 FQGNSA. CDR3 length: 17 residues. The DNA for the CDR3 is TGTGCCAGCAGCTCAACCGGGACTCGACGAGGCACAGATACGCAGTATTTT. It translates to CASSSTGTRRGTDTQYF. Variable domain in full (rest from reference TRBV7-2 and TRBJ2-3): GAGVSQSPSNKVTEKGKDVELRCDPISGHTALYWYRQSLGQGLEFLIYFQGNSAPDKSGLPSDRFSAERTGGSVSTLTIQRTQQEDSAVYLCASSSTGTRRGTDTQYFGPGTRLTVL.

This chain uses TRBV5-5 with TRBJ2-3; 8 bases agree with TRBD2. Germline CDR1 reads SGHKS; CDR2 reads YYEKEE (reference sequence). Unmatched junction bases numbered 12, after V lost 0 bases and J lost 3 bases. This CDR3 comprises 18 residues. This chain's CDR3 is CASSLARGTRTFTDTQYF. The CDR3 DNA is TGTGCCAGCAGCTTGGCCCGGGGGACTAGAACATTTACAGATACGCAGTATTTT.

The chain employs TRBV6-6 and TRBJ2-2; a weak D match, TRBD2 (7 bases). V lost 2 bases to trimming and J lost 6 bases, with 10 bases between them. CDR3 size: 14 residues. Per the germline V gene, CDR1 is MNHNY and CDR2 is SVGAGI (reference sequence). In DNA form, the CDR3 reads TGTGCCAGCAGTTACGGGGGGGCTCCCGGGGAGCTGTTTTTT. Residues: CASSYGGAPGELFF.

CDR3 sequence (DNA): TGTGCCAGCAGCTTGGGACTAGCGGGAGGAGATACGCAGTATTTT. It encodes CASSLGLAGGDTQYF. The V and J genes are TRBV7-7 and TRBJ2-3; 15 bases align to TRBD2. V dropped 3 bases and J dropped 5; count of bases not matched to a gene: 0. Germline CDR1 is SSHAT and CDR2 is FNYEAQ (reference sequence). This CDR3 is 15 amino acids long.

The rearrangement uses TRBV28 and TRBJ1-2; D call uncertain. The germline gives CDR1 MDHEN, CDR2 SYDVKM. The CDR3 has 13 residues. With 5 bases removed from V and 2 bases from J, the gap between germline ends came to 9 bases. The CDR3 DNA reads TGTGCCAGCAGTACAGCAAGAAACTATGGCTACACCTTC. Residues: CASSTARNYGYTF.

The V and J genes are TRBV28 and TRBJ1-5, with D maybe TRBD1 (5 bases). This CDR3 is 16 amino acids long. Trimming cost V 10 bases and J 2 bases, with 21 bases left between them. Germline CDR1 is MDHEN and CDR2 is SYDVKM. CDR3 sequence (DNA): TGTGCCACTCGAAATGCGGGGGGATTCGGCAATCAGCCCCAGCATTTT. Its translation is CATRNAGGFGNQPQHF.

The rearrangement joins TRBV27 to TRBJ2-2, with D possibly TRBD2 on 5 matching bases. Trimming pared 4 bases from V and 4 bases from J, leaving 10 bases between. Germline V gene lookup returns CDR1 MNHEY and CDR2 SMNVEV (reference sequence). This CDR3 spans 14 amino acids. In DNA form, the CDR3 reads TGTGCCAGCAGTTCCTGGGCGGGCACCGGGGAGCTGTTTTTT. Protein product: CASSSWAGTGELFF.

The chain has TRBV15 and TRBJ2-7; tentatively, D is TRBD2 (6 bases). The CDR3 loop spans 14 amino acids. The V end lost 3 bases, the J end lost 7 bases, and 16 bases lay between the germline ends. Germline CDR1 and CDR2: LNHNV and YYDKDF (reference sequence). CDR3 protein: CATSSRLVAVEQYF. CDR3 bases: TGTGCCACCAGCAGTAGACTAGTGGCTGTAGAGCAGTACTTC.

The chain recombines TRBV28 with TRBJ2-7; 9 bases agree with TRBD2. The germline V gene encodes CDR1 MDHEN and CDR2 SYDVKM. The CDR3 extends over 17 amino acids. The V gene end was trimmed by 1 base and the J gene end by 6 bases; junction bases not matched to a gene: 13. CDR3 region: CASSLYFPSGTRIEQYF. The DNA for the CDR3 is TGTGCCAGCAGTTTATATTTTCCTAGCGGGACTCGGATCGAGCAGTACTTC.

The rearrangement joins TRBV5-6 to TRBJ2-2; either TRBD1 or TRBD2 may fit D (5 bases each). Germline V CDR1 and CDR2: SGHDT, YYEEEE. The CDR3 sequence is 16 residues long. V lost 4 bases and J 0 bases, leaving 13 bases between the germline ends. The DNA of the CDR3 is TGTGCCAGCAGCCTGGGGGTCGCGGCGAACACCGGGGAGCTGTTTTTT. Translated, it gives CASSLGVAANTGELFF.

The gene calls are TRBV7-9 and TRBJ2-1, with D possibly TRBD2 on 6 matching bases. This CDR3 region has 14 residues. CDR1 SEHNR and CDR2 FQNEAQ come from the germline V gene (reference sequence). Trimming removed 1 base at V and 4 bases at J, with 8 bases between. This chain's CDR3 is CASSLGLAYNEQFF. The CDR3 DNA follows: TGTGCCAGCAGCTTAGGTCTAGCGTACAATGAGCAGTTCTTC.

CDR3 protein: CASSLTLPGQGSSPLHF. CDR3 bases: TGTGCCAGCAGCCTTACTCTACCGGGACAGGGGAGTTCACCCCTCCACTTT. The chain uses TRBV7-6 and TRBJ1-6; 10 nucleotides match TRBD1. The CDR3 length is 17 residues. CDR1 SGHVS and CDR2 FNYEAQ come from the germline V gene. V lost 5 bases and J lost 9; bases outside the gene matches: 13.